The 8 T cell receptor beta chains below come from one sample, sequenced in a study of blood T cell repertoires in COVID-19. Profiling relied on immunoSEQ multiplex PCR, and the TCRdb table lists in-frame clones only, not all of them. The repertoire holds roughly 180,000 clones, roughly nine tenths seen once, with about 2.1% in the top ten. Sequenced input: peripheral blood. These receptors all come from a man in his 70s with active or convalescent COVID-19.

The chain links TRBV9 to TRBJ2-1; D possibly corresponds to TRBD1 (5 bases). Per germline, CDR1 SGDLS and CDR2 YYNGEE. Trimming stripped 0 bases from V and 0 bases from J, with 7 bases between. The CDR3 is 15 amino acids. The chain's CDR3 is CASSVGQGSYNEQFF. The CDR3 DNA reads TGTGCCAGCAGCGTAGGGCAGGGCTCCTACAATGAGCAGTTCTTC.

This clone was counted a single time. The chain couples TRBV19 to TRBJ2-5; 7 bases line up with TRBD1. CDR1 and CDR2 from the germline V gene are LNHDA and SQIVND (reference sequence). The CDR3 length is 18 residues. V trimming: 10 bases; J trimming: 0 bases; junction bases outside the gene matches: 20. The CDR3 region is CATQWRGTASGNQETQYF. The CDR3 DNA reads TGTGCCACCCAGTGGAGAGGGACAGCATCAGGGAACCAAGAGACCCAGTACTTC.

This sequence joins TRBV21-1 and TRBJ1-5. TRBV21-1 is a recognized pseudogene. CDR3 length: 18 amino acids. In DNA, the CDR3 is TGTGCCAGCAGCACCCTCCCGGGGCTCGGGGGTAGCAATCAGCCCCAGCATTTT. It specifies CASSTLPGLGGSNQPQHF.

Here the CDR3 DNA reads TGTGCCAGCAGCCGGGGCAGCGGGGGGGCCGTCTCCTACAATGAGCAGTTCTTC. It specifies CASSRGSGGAVSYNEQFF. This rearrangement joins TRBV14 to TRBJ2-1, with 10 bases aligning to TRBD2. The CDR3 is made up of 18 amino acids. Germline V gives CDR1 SGHDN, CDR2 FVKESK. V was clipped by 4 bases and J by 0 bases; unmatched bases: 9. Looking up the rest from reference TRBV14 and TRBJ2-1 gives the full variable domain: EAGVTQFPSHSVIEKGQTVTLRCDPISGHDNLYWYRRVMGKEIKFLLHFVKESKQDESGMPNNRFLAERTGGTYSTLKVQPAELEDSGVYFCASSRGSGGAVSYNEQFFGPGTRLTVL.

This chain uses TRBV10-3 with TRBJ2-2; 16 bases are a match to TRBD2. CDR3 size: 17 residues. V lost 6 bases and J lost 5; bases outside the gene matches: 6. Germline V gives CDR1 ENHRY, CDR2 SYGVKD. DNA for the CDR3: TGTGCCATCAGCGGGACTAGCGGGAGGGCCGGGACCGGGGAGCTGTTTTTT. Translation gives CAISGTSGRAGTGELFF.

This clone occurred once. This chain uses TRBV9 with TRBJ2-5, with TRBD2 matching 16 bases. CDR1 is SGDLS, CDR2 YYNGEE, per germline. This CDR3 is 17 amino acids long. The V segment lost 4 bases and the J segment 5 bases; nucleotides outside the gene matches: 8. Here the CDR3 reads CASSPGTSGGAVETQYF. The CDR3 DNA is TGTGCCAGCAGCCCCGGGACTAGCGGGGGGGCGGTGGAGACCCAGTACTTC.

This chain's CDR3 is CASSSRVFGQPQHF. The CDR3 nucleotides read TGTGCCAGCAGTTCCAGGGTCTTCGGTCAGCCCCAGCATTTT. This rearrangement joins TRBV6-2 or TRBV6-3 to TRBJ1-5, with TRBD1 as a possible D gene (5 bases). Germline-derived CDR1 and CDR2 are MNHEY and SVGEGT. Between the trimmed V and J ends, which lost 4 bases and 6 bases, there was a span of 13 bases. This CDR3 spans 14 amino acids.

V gene TRBV25-1 combines with J gene TRBJ2-4; D remains unclear. Trimming removed 3 bases at V and 6 bases at J, with 9 bases between. From germline, CDR1 is MGHDK and CDR2 SYGVNS. The length of the CDR3 is 13 residues. The CDR3 loop is CASSEVNRNIQYF. The CDR3 coding sequence is TGTGCCAGCAGTGAGGTTAATAGAAACATTCAGTACTTC.